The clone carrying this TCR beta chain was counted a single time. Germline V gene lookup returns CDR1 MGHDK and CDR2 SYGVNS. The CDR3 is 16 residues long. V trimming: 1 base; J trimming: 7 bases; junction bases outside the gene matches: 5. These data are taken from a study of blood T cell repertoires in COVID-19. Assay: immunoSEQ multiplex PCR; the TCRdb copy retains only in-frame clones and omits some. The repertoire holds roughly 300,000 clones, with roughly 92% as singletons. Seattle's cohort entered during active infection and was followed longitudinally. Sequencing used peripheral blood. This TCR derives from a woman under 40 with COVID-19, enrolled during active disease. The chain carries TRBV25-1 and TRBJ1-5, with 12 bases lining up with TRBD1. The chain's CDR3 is CASSESGTGGRQPQHF. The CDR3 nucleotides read TGTGCCAGCAGTGAATCCGGGACAGGGGGCAGGCAGCCCCAGCATTTT.